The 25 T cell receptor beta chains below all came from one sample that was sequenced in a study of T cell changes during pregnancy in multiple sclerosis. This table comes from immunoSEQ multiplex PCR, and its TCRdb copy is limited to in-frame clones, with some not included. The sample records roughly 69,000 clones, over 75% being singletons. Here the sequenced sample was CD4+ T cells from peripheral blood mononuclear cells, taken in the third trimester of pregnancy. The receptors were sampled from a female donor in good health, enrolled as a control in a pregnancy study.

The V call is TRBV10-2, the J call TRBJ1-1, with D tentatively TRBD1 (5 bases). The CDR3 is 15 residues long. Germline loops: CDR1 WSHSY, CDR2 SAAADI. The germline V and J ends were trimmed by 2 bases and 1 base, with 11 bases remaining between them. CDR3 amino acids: CASSEMDKKNTEAFF. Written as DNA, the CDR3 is TGCGCCAGCAGTGAGATGGACAAGAAGAACACTGAAGCTTTCTTT.

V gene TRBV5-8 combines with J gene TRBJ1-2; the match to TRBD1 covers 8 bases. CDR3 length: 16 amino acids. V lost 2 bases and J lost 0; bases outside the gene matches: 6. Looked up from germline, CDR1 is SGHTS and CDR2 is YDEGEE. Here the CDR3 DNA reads TGTGCCAGCAGCTTTGGGACAGGATCAGCTAACTATGGCTACACCTTC. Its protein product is CASSFGTGSANYGYTF.

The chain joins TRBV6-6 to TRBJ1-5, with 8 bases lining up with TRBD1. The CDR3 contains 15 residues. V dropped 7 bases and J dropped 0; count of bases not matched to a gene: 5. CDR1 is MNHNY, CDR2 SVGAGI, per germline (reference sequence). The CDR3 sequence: CASTKGTGSNQPQHF. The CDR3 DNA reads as TGTGCCAGCACCAAAGGGACAGGTAGCAATCAGCCCCAGCATTTT.

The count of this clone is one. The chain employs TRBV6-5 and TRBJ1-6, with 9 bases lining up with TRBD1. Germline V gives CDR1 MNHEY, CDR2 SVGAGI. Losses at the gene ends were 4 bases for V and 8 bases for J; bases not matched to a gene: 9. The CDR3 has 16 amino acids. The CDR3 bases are TGTGCCAGCAGTTTCACGGGACAGGGATTGGATTCACCCCTCCACTTT. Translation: CASSFTGQGLDSPLHF.

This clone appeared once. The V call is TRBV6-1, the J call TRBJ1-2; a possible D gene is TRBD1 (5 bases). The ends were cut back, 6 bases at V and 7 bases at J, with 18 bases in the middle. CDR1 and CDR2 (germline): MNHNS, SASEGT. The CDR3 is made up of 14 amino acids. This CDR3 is CASSSPGGLGGYTF. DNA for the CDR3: TGTGCCAGCAGCTCCCCGGGGGGACTAGGTGGCTACACCTTC.

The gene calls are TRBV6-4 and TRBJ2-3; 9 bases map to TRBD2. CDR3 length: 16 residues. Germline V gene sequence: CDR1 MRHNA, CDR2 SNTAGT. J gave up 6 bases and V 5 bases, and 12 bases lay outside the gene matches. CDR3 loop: CASSRLAGSQGDTQYF. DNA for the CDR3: TGTGCCAGCAGTCGTCTAGCGGGGTCCCAGGGGGATACGCAGTATTTT.

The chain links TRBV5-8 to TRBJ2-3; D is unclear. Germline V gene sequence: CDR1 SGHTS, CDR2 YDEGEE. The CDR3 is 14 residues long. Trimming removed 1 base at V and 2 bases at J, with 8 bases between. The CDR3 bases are TGTGCCAGCAGCTTGTCACATAACACAGATACGCAGTATTTT. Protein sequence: CASSLSHNTDTQYF.

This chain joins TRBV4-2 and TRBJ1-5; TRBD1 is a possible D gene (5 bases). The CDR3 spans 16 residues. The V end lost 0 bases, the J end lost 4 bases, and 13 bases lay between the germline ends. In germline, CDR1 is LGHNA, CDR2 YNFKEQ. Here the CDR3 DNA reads TGTGCCAGCAGCCAAGACTTCCAGGGCGGTAATCAGCCCCAGCATTTT. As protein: CASSQDFQGGNQPQHF.

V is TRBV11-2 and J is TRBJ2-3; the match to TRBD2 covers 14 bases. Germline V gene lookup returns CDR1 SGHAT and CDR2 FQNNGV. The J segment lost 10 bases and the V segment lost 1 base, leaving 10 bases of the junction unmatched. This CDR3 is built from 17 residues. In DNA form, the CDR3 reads TGTGCCAGCAGCTTAGGCTCCGGGACTAGCGGGGGAAGGCCGCAGTATTTT. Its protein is CASSLGSGTSGGRPQYF.

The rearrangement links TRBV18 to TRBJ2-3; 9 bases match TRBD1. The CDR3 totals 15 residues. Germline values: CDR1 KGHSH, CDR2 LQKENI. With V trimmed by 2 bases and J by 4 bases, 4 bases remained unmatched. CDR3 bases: TGTGCCAGCTCACCAGGACAGGGGAATGCAGATACGCAGTATTTT. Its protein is CASSPGQGNADTQYF.

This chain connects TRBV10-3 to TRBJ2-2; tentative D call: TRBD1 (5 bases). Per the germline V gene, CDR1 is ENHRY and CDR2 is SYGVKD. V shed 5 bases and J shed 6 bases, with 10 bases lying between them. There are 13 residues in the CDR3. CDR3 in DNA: TGTGCCATCAGTCCGTCAGGGTCCGGGGAGCTGTTTTTT. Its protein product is CAISPSGSGELFF.

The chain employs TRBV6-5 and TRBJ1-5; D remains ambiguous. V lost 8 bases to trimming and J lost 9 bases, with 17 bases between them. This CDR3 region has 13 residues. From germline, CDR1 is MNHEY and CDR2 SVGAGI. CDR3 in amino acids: CASGEVGRVPQHF. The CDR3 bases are TGTGCCAGCGGGGAGGTGGGAAGGGTGCCCCAGCATTTT.

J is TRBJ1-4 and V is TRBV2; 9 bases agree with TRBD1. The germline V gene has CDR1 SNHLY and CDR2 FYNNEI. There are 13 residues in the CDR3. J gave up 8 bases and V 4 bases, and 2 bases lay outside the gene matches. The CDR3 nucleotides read TGTGCCAGCAGTGGGACAGGGGTGGAAAAACTGTTTTTT. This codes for CASSGTGVEKLFF.

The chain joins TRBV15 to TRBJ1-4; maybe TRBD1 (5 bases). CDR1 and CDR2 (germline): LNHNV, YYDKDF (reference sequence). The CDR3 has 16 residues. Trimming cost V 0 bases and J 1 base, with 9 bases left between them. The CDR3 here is CATSRDPGGTNEKLFF. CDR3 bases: TGTGCCACCAGCAGAGATCCGGGGGGAACTAATGAAAAACTGTTTTTT.

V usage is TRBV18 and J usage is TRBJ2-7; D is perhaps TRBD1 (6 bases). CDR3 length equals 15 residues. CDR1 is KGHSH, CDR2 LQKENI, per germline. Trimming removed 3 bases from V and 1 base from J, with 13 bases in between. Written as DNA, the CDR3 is TGTGCCAGCTCACCGAGAACAGGGCCTTCCTACGAGCAGTACTTC. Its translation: CASSPRTGPSYEQYF.

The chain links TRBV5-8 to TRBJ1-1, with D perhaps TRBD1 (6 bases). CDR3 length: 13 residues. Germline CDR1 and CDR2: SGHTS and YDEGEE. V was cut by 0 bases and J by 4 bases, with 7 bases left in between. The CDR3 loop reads CASSLDRVTEAFF. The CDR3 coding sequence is TGTGCCAGCAGCTTGGACAGGGTCACTGAAGCTTTCTTT.

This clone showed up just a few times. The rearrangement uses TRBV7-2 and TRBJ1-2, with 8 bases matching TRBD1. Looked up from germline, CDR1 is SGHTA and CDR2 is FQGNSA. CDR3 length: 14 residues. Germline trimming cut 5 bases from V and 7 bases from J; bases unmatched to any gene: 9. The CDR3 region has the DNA TGTGCCAGCAGCGCCGTCAGGGGGCATGGTGGCTACACCTTC. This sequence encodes CASSAVRGHGGYTF.

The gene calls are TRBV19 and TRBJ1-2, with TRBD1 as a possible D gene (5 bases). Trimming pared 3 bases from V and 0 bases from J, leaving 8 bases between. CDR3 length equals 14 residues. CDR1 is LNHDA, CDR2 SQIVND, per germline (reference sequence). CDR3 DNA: TGTGCCAGTAGTATTGGAGGGGCTAACTATGGCTACACCTTC. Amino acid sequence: CASSIGGANYGYTF.

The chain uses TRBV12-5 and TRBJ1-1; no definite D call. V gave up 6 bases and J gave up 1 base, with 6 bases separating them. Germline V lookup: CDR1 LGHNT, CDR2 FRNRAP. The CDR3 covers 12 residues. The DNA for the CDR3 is TGTGCTAGTGGCCCGTCGAACACTGAAGCTTTCTTT. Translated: CASGPSNTEAFF. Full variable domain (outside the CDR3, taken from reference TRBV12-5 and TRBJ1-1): DARVTQTPRHKVTEMGQEVTMRCQPILGHNTVFWYRQTMMQGLELLAYFRNRAPLDDSGMPKDRFSAEMPDATLATLKIQPSEPRDSAVYFCASGPSNTEAFFGQGTRLTVV.

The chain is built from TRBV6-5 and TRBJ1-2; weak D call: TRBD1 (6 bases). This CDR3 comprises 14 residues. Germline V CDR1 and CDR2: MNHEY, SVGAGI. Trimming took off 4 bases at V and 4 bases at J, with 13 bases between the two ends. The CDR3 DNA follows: TGTGCCAGCAGTTCAAGCCGGGACACCTATGGCTACACCTTC. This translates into CASSSSRDTYGYTF.

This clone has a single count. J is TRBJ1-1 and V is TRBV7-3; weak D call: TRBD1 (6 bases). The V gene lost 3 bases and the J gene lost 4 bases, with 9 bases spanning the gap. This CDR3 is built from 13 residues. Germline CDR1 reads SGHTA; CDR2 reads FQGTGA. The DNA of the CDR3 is TGTGCCAGCAGCTTTTCAGGGGTCACTGAAGCTTTCTTT. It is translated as CASSFSGVTEAFF.

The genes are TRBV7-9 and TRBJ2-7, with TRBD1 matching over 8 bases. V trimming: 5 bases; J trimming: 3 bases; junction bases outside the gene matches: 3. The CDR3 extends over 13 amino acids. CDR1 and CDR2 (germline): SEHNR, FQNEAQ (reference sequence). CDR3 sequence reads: CASSRGQVYEQYF. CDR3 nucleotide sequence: TGTGCCAGCAGCCGGGGACAGGTCTACGAGCAGTACTTC.

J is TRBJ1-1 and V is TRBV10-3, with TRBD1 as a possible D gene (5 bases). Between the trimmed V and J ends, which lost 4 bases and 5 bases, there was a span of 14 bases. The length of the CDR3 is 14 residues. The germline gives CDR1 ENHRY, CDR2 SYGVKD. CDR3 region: CAISGIRGDTEAFF. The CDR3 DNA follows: TGTGCCATCAGTGGGATTCGGGGGGATACTGAAGCTTTCTTT.

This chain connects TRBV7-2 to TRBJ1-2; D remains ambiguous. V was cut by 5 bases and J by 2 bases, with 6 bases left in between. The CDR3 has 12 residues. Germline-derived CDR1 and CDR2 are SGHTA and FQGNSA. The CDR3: CASSTGNYGYTF. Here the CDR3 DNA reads TGTGCCAGCAGCACCGGGAACTATGGCTACACCTTC.

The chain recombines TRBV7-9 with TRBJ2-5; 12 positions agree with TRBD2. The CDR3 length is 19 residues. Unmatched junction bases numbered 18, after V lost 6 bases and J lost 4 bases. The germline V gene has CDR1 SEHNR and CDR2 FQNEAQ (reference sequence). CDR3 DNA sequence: TGTGCCAGCAGACGAAACCTCACTAGCGGGGGGAAACTAGGAGAGACCCAGTACTTC. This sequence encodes CASRRNLTSGGKLGETQYF.